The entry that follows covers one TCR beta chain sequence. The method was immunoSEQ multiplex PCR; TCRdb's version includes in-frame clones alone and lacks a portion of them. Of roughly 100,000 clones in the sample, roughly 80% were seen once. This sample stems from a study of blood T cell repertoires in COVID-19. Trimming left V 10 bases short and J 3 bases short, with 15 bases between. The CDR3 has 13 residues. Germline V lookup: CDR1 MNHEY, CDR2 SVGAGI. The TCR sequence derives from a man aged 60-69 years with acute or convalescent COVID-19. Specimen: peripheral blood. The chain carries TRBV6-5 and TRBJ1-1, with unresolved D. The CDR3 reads CATLRHWDTEAFF. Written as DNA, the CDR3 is TGTGCCACACTGAGACATTGGGACACTGAAGCTTTCTTT.